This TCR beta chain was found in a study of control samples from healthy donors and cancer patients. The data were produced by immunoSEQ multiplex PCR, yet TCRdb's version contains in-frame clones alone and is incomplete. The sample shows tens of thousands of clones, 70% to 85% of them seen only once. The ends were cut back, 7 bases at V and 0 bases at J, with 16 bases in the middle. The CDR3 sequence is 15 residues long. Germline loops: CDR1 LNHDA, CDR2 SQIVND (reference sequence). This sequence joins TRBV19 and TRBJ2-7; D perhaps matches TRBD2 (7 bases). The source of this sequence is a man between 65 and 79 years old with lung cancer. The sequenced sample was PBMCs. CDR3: CASTGTGRDSYEQYF. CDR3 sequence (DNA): TGTGCCAGTACCGGCACAGGGAGGGACTCCTACGAGCAGTACTTC.